The rows below give T cell receptor beta chains drawn from one sample of a study of beta chain features in type 1 diabetes. Using immunoSEQ multiplex PCR, the repertoire was profiled, and TCRdb retains in-frame clones only, with some absent. The sample contains around 280,000 clones, 7% to 9% of which appear only once. The material sequenced was central memory CD4+ T cells from blood. The receptors stem from a woman aged 18-29 years in good health. Each CDR3 is given with its conserved first and last residue. A D gene is named only where the DNA matches it firmly. Where a row states a size, it is once, few, many or the class of an expanded clone; other rows omit it.

>TRBJ2-5|TRBV28|few|NA
CASRPQGGETQYF
TGTGCCAGCAGGCCTCAGGGGGGTGAGACCCAGTACTTC
>TRBJ2-1|TRBV14|NA|NA
CASSQVIAAEQFF
TGTGCCAGCAGCCAAGTAATAGCAGCAGAGCAGTTCTTC
>TRBJ2-3|TRBV25-1|NA|TRBD2
CASSEWLAGVYTDTQYF
TGTGCCAGCAGTGAATGGTTAGCGGGGGTGTACACAGATACGCAGTATTTT
>TRBJ2-7|TRBV7-8|NA|TRBD2
CASSLGGITYEQYF
TGTGCCAGCAGCTTGGGGGGGATCACCTACGAGCAGTACTTC
>TRBJ1-4|TRBV7-9|few|TRBD1
CASSLGQGGEKLFF
TGTGCCAGCAGCCTGGGACAGGGAGGAGAAAAACTGTTTTTT
>TRBJ2-7|TRBV11-2|few|NA
CASSLASVDYEQYF
TGTGCCAGCAGCTTAGCTAGTGTCGACTACGAGCAGTACTTC
>TRBJ2-1|TRBV9|few|TRBD2
CASSTGPSGVYNEQFF
TGTGCCAGCAGCACCGGTCCTAGCGGGGTCTACAATGAGCAGTTCTTC
>TRBJ1-2|TRBV6-5|few|NA
CASSMGRNYGYTF
TGTGCCAGCAGCATGGGACGGAACTATGGCTACACCTTC
>TRBJ1-6|TRBV6-5|few|NA
CASRTGRFLSLHF
TGTGCCAGCAGGACAGGACGTTTCTTGTCCCTCCACTTT
>TRBJ2-3|TRBV7-9|few|NA
CASSLTNTQYF
TGTGCCAGCAGCTTAACTAATACGCAGTATTTT